The clone carrying this T cell receptor (beta chain) was recorded a few times. Its specificity is unknown. Germline and junction disagree at one end, which may indicate a read error. In the study's own analysis: The study's classifier, a distant-metastasis tool for papillary thyroid cancer, was built using CDR3 differences across clinicopathological groups. Using MiXCR, TCRdb reanalyzed the PCR reads. The authors' filters were not applied to this entry. Of just over 20,000 clones in the sample, 15% to 17% were seen once. Every patient was untreated before thyroid surgery. This sample is drawn from a study of metastatic and nonmetastatic thyroid tumors. Whole-study context: Repertoires of blood and of tissue (tumor or nodule) from malignant and benign thyroid patients were compared. The study, taken as a whole, reports: Malignant thyroid tumors reportedly exceeded benign nodules significantly in TCR beta diversity, with the difference appearing in blood and tumor.

The CDR3 extends over 15 amino acids. CDR1 and CDR2 from the germline V gene are SGHRS and YFSETQ. V and J are TRBV5-1 and TRBJ2-3, with 8 bases aligning to TRBD2. The receptor was derived from a female donor with papillary thyroid cancer or a benign thyroid nodule (not recorded which). Some clones in this sample may be carry-over from other donors' samples. Sequences were obtained from blood. This CDR3 is CASSSGDGRADTQYF. The CDR3 DNA reads as TGCGCTAGCAGCTCGGGGGACGGGAGGGCAGATACGCAGTATTTT. The whole variable domain, remainder taken from reference TRBV5-1 and TRBJ2-3, is KAGVTQTPRYLIKTRGQQVTLSCSPISGHRSVSWYQQTPGQGLQFLFEYFSETQRNKGNFPGRFSGRQFSNSRSEMNVSTLELGDSALYLCASSSGDGRADTQYFGPGTRLTVL.